The table lists the clone carrying this T cell receptor beta chain with many counts. The antigen remains undetermined. Library construction for TCR beta used iRepertoire HTBI primers and Arm-PCR of CDR3 regions. TCRdb recomputed calls from the multiplex PCR reads with MiXCR, one row per CDR3 protein. This table holds 240,000 or so distinct CDR3 sequences, 20% to 25% found once. The entry originates in a study of regulatory T cells in long-lasting Graves disease. Overall study context: Newly diagnosed Graves' patients took antithyroid drugs under 3 months.

Germline values: CDR1 DFQATT, CDR2 SNEGSKA (reference sequence). The CDR3 is 14 amino acids. V lost 5 bases to trimming and J lost 2 bases; unmatched junction nucleotides: 5. Broader study findings: Persistent disease preferred TRBV28, TRBJ1-2 and TRBJ2-5.

This sample's time point: newly diagnosed GD, antithyroid drugs for less than 3 months. TCR sequences were obtained from RNA taken from PBMCs. The peripheral blood volume drawn was roughly 8.7 milliliters, and it was collected into EDTA tubes. The TCR was taken from a female donor with Graves disease. The source material was peripheral blood mononuclear cells (PBMCs), sampled at new diagnosis, from a patient treated with antithyroid drugs. The rearrangement uses TRBV20-1 and TRBJ2-1; TRBD1 matches at 8 bases. CDR3 sequence: CSASRQGPYNEQFF. In DNA, the CDR3 is TGCAGTGCTTCCCGACAGGGGCCCTACAATGAGCAGTTCTTC.